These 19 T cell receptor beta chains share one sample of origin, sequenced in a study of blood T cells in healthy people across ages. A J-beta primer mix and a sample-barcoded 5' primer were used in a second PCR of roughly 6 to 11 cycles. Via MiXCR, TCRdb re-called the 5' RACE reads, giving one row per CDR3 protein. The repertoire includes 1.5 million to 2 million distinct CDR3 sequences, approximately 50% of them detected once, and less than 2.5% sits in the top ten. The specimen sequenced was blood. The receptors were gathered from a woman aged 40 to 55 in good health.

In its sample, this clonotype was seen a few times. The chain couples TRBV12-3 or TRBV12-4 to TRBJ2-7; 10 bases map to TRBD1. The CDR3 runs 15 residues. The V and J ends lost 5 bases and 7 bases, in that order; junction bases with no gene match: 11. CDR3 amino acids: CASSNLGQGVNEQYF. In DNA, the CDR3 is TGTGCCAGCAGTAACCTTGGACAGGGGGTCAATGAGCAGTACTTC.

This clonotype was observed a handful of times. Here the CDR3 reads CSARFYRDREGIGANVLTF. CDR3 in DNA: TGCAGTGCTAGATTTTACCGGGACAGGGAGGGAATTGGGGCCAACGTCCTGACTTTC. V is TRBV20-1 and J is TRBJ2-6; 9 bases match TRBD1. V gave up 2 bases and J gave up 3 bases; unmatched junction bases: 14. This CDR3 contains 19 residues. The germline gives CDR1 DFQATT, CDR2 SNEGSKA (reference sequence).

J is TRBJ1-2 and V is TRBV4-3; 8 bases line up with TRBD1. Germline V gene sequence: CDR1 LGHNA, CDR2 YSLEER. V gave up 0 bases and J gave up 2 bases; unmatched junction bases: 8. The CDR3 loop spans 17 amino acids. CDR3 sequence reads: CASSQDVGRQGNYGYTF. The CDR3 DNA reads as TGCGCCAGCAGCCAAGATGTGGGCCGACAGGGGAACTATGGCTACACCTTC.

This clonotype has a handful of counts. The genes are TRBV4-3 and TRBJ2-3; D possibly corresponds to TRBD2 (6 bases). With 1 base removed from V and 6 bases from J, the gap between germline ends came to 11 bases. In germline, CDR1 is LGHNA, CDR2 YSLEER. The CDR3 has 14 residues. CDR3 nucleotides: TGCGCCAGCAGCCAAGGGTCTAGCGTGGATACGCAGTATTTT. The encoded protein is CASSQGSSVDTQYF.

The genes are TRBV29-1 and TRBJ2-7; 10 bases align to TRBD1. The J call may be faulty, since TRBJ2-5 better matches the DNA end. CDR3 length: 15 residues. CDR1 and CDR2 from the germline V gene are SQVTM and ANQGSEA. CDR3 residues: CSVTMGTGVRETQYF. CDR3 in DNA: TGCAGCGTCACAATGGGGACAGGGGTAAGAGAGACCCAGTACTTC.

This CDR3 is CASSCGQSSGANVLTF. CDR3 sequence (DNA): TGTGCCAGCAGTTGCGGGCAGAGCTCTGGGGCCAACGTCCTGACTTTC. This chain connects TRBV6-2 or TRBV6-3 to TRBJ2-6; perhaps TRBD2 as D (5 bases). The length of the CDR3 is 16 residues. V lost 4 bases and J 0 bases, leaving 10 bases between the germline ends. Germline V gene data show CDR1 as MNHEY and CDR2 as SVGEGT.

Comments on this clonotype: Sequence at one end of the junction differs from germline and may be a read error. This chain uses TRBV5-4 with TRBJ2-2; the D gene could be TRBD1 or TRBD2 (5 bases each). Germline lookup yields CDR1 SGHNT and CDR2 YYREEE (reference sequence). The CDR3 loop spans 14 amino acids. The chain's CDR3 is CASSFRGNTGDLFF. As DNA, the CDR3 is TGTGCCAGCAGCTTCCGAGGGAACACCGGGGACCTGTTTTTT.

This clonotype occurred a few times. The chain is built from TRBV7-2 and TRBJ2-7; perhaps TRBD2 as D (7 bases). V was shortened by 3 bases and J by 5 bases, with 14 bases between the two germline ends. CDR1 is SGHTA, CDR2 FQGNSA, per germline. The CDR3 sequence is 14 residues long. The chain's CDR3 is CASSFIGGQDEQYF. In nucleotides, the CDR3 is TGTGCCAGCAGCTTCATCGGGGGGCAGGACGAGCAGTACTTC. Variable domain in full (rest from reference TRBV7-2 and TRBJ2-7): GAGVSQSPSNKVTEKGKDVELRCDPISGHTALYWYRQSLGQGLEFLIYFQGNSAPDKSGLPSDRFSAERTGGSVSTLTIQRTQQEDSAVYLCASSFIGGQDEQYFGPGTRLTVT.

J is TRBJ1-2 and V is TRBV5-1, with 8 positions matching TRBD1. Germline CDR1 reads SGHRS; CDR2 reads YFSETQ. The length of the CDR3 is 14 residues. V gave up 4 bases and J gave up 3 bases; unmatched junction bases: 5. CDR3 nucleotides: TGCGCCAGCAGCCCGCAGGGACAGGACTATGGCTACACCTTC. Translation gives CASSPQGQDYGYTF.

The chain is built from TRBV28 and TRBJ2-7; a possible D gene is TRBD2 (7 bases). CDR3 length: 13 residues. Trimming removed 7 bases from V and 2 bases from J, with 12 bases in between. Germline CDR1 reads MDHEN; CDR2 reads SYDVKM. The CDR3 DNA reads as TGTGCCAGCAATGGGGGGGGGCCCTACGAGCAGTACTTC. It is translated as CASNGGGPYEQYF. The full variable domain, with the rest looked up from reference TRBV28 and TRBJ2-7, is DVKVTQSSRYLVKRTGEKVFLECVQDMDHENMFWYRQDPGLGLRLIYFSYDVKMKEKGDIPEGYSVSREKKERFSLILESASTNQTSMYLCASNGGGPYEQYFGPGTRLTVT.

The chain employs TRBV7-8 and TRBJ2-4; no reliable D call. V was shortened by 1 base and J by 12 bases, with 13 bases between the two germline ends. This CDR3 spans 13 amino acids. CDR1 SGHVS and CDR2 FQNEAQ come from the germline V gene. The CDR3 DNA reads TGTGCCAGCAGCTTAGGTGGCTCGAGCACTCAGTACTTC. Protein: CASSLGGSSTQYF.

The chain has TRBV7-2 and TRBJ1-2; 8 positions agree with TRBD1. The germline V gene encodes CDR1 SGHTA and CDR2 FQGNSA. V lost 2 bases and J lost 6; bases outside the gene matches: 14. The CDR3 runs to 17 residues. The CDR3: CASSLPSGTGRYNGYTF. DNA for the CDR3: TGTGCCAGCAGCTTACCCTCCGGGACAGGAAGGTACAATGGCTACACCTTC.

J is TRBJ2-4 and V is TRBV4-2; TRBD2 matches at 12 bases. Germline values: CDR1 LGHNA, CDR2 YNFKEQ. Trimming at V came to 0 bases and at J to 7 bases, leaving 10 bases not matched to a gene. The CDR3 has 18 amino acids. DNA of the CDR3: TGTGCCAGCAGCCAAGATTCAGCTAGCGGGGGGGCCTGGAACATTCAGTACTTC. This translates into CASSQDSASGGAWNIQYF.

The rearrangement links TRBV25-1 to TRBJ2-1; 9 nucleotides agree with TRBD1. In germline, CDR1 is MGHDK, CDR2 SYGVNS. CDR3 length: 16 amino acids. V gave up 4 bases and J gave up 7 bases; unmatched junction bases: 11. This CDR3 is CASSGTGTGIRNEQFF. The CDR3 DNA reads TGTGCCAGCAGTGGGACCGGGACAGGGATTAGGAATGAGCAGTTCTTC.

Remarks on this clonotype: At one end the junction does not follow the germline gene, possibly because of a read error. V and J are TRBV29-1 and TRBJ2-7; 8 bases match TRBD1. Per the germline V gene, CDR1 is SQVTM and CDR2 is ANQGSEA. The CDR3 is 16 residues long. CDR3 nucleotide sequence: TGCAGCGTCGAAGGGGGAGGAATGACAGGGGCCTACGAGCAGTACTTC. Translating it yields CSVEGGGMTGAYEQYF.

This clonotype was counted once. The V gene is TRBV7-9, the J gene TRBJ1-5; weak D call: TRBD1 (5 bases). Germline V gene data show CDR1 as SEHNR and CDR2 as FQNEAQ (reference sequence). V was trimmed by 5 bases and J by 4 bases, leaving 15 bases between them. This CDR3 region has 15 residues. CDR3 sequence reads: CASSPWEGPNQPQHF. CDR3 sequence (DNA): TGTGCCAGCAGCCCCTGGGAGGGGCCAAATCAGCCCCAGCATTTT.

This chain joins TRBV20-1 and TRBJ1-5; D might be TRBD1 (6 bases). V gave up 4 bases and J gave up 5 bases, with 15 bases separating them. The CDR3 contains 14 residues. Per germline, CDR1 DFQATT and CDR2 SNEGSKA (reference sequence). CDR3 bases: TGCAGTGCTAAACTCACAGGGCTGGATCAGCCCCAGCATTTT. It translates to CSAKLTGLDQPQHF.

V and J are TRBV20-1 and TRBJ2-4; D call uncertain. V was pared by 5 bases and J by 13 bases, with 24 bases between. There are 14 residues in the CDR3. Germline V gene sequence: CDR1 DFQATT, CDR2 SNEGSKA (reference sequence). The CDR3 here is CSAALAPGGNEQYF. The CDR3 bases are TGCAGTGCTGCATTAGCCCCAGGTGGGAATGAGCAGTACTTC.

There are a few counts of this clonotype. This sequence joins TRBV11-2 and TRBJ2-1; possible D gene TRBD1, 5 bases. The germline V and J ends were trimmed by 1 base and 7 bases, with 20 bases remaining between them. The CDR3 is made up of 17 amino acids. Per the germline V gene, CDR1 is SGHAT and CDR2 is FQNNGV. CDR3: CASSLGGPERLENEQFF. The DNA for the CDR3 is TGTGCCAGCAGCTTAGGGGGCCCGGAACGTTTGGAAAATGAGCAGTTCTTC. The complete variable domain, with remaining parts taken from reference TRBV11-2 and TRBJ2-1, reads EAGVAQSPRYKIIEKRQSVAFWCNPISGHATLYWYQQILGQGPKLLIQFQNNGVVDDSQLPKDRFSAERLKGVDSTLKIQPAKLEDSAVYLCASSLGGPERLENEQFFGPGTRLTVL.